This T cell receptor beta chain was identified during a study of blood T cell repertoires in COVID-19. V was trimmed by 6 bases and J by 4 bases, leaving 13 bases between them. Germline CDR1 MNHEY, CDR2 SVGAGI. The CDR3 is 14 residues long. Sequenced by immunoSEQ multiplex PCR; TCRdb stores in-frame clones only, minus some. The repertoire holds 70,000 to 95,000 clones, with about 78% as singletons. The receptor was isolated from a man aged 60 to 69 with COVID-19, enrolled during active disease. V usage is TRBV6-5 and J usage is TRBJ2-1, with TRBD1 as a possible D gene (5 bases). Sequencing was done on a sample of peripheral blood. The CDR3 DNA sequence: TGTGCCAGCAGGGGGCTCGGGCAGTACAATGAGCAGTTCTTC. It codes for CASRGLGQYNEQFF.